These T cell receptor beta chains were read from a single sample in a study of blood T cell repertoires in COVID-19. Profiled with immunoSEQ multiplex PCR; TCRdb holds only in-frame clones, not every one. The table includes about 140,000 clones, around four fifths detected once. The source material was peripheral blood. All receptors come from a human donor in a cohort sampled during active COVID-19. Both conserved end residues are part of each CDR3. The order of the fields is D gene, clone size, J gene, V gene, CDR3 DNA, CDR3 protein. D genes are given only for firm matches. Where a row states a size, it is once, few, many or the class of an expanded clone; other rows omit it.

>TRBD2|NA|TRBJ2-1|TRBV7-3
TGTGCCAGCAGCCAATCCCCGGGACTAGTTCTCTCTGAGCAGTTCTTC
CASSQSPGLVLSEQFF
>TRBD1|NA|TRBJ1-3|TRBV18
TGTGCCAGCTCACCCACCTTGAGAGGGGGCGACGGAAACACCATATATTTT
CASSPTLRGGDGNTIYF
>TRBD1|few|TRBJ2-2|TRBV14
TGTGCCAGCAGACGAGGGACAGCGAGTGGCGGGGAGCTGTTTTTT
CASRRGTASGGELFF
>NA|NA|TRBJ1-1|TRBV2
TGTGCCAGCACTAAGGGAGAGGTCACTGAAGCTTTCTTT
CASTKGEVTEAFF
>TRBD2|NA|TRBJ2-1|TRBV7-2
TGTGCCAGCAGCTCACCTCTAGCGGTACAGCAGTTCTTC
CASSSPLAVQQFF
>NA|NA|TRBJ1-6|TRBV19
TGTGCCAGTAGTATTTTCGGGGCCTATAATTCACCCCTCCACTTT
CASSIFGAYNSPLHF
>NA|once|TRBJ1-1|TRBV19
TGTGCCAGTACCCGGGAGTGGGCTAGGTCTGAAGCTTTCTTT
CASTREWARSEAFF
>TRBD1|NA|TRBJ2-3|TRBV29-1
TGCAGCGTCACCGGGTGGACGACAGGGAGCACAGATACGCAGTATTTT
CSVTGWTTGSTDTQYF
>TRBD1|NA|TRBJ1-1|TRBV7-7
TGTGCTAGCAGCCCCGACAGGGATACTGAAGCTTTCTTT
CASSPDRDTEAFF
>TRBD1|few|TRBJ2-2|TRBV5-1
TGCGCCAGCAGCGGGACAGGGGTCGCCGGGGAGCTGTTTTTT
CASSGTGVAGELFF
>NA|NA|TRBJ2-2|TRBV25-1
TGTGCCAGCAGTGAATTCTCACAGGGACCAACGAACACCGGGGAGCTGTTTTTT
CASSEFSQGPTNTGELFF
>TRBD1|NA|TRBJ2-3|TRBV7-3
TGTGCCAGCAGCTTAGGACAGGGTTACACAGATACGCAGTATTTT
CASSLGQGYTDTQYF
>NA|once|TRBJ1-2|TRBV30
TGTGCCTGGAATCAGGGTTCTAACTATGGCTACACCTTC
CAWNQGSNYGYTF
>NA|NA|TRBJ2-7|TRBV6-5
TGTGCCAGCAGTTACGACGGGGGGCGCGTTTACGAGCAGTACTTC
CASSYDGGRVYEQYF
>NA|NA|TRBJ1-1|TRBV6-2/TRBV6-3
TGTGCCAGCAGTCGCTATCGCACAGGAGACACTGAAGCTTTCTTT
CASSRYRTGDTEAFF
>TRBD1|once|TRBJ1-1|TRBV5-6
TGTGCCAGCAGCACGACTCCCCCAGGGGGGACTGAAGCTTTCTTT
CASSTTPPGGTEAFF
>NA|once|TRBJ2-1|TRBV20-1
TGCAGTGCTGACCTTTCGGGGGAGCAGTTCTTC
CSADLSGEQFF
>NA|NA|TRBJ1-5|TRBV11-2
TGTGCCAGCAGCTTAGATTATCGCGACAATCAGCCCCAGCATTTT
CASSLDYRDNQPQHF
>NA|NA|TRBJ1-2|TRBV3-1/TRBV3-2
TGTGCCAGCAGCCAAGGGGCAGGAGGTCCCAACTATGGCTACACCTTC
CASSQGAGGPNYGYTF
>TRBD1|NA|TRBJ2-7|TRBV6-5
TGTGCCAGCAGTTACTCGAACAGGGGGCGCGGCGAGCAGTACTTC
CASSYSNRGRGEQYF
>NA|NA|TRBJ2-5|TRBV3-1/TRBV3-2
TGTGCCAGCAGCCAGGGGGACACTATGTACCAAGAGACCCAGTACTTC
CASSQGDTMYQETQYF
>TRBD2|NA|TRBJ2-7|TRBV6-5
TGTGCCAGCAGTCCCCGGGCTAGCGGGGGATACGAGCAGTACTTC
CASSPRASGGYEQYF